Listed here are 16 T cell receptor beta chains from one sample, sequenced in a study of CD8 T cells in Susac syndrome. RNA amounts of about 0.5 to 1 ug underwent reverse transcription with random hexamers. MiXCR, run by TCRdb on the immunoSEQ multiplex PCR reads, gives a single entry per CDR3 protein. The sample yields 250,000 to 300,000 distinct CDR3 sequences, 75% to 90% seen once. Sequenced material: CD8+ T cells from PBMCs. The origin of the receptors is a human donor with multiple sclerosis.

The chain links TRBV15 to TRBJ1-4; weak D call: TRBD1 (5 bases). CDR1 is LNHNV and CDR2 is YYDKDF in the germline V gene (reference sequence). CDR3 length: 16 residues. Deletions cut 1 base from V and 0 bases from J, with 9 bases between. This chain's CDR3 is CATSRVRGATNEKLFF. The DNA of the CDR3 is TGTGCCACCAGCAGAGTAAGGGGCGCAACTAATGAAAAACTGTTTTTT.

V and J are TRBV13 and TRBJ2-5, with TRBD2 matching 12 bases. Germline trimming cut 2 bases from V and 0 bases from J; bases unmatched to any gene: 4. Germline V gives CDR1 PRHDT, CDR2 FYEKMQ (reference sequence). The CDR3 totals 17 residues. The CDR3 sequence: CASSLIRLAGDQETQYF. The CDR3 region has the DNA TGTGCCAGCAGCTTAATACGACTAGCGGGAGACCAAGAGACCCAGTACTTC. Full variable domain (outside the CDR3, taken from reference TRBV13 and TRBJ2-5): AAGVIQSPRHLIKEKRETATLKCYPIPRHDTVYWYQQGPGQDPQFLISFYEKMQSDKGSIPDRFSAQQFSDYHSELNMSSLELGDSALYFCASSLIRLAGDQETQYFGPGTRLLVL.

This rearrangement joins TRBV27 to TRBJ1-1; tentative D call: TRBD1 (6 bases). Trimming left V 5 bases short and J 5 bases short, with 21 bases between. CDR3 length: 16 residues. CDR1 MNHEY and CDR2 SMNVEV come from the germline V gene (reference sequence). In nucleotides, the CDR3 is TGTGCCAGCAGTCTTGATCCTACAGGGTCGAAGACTGAAGCTTTCTTT. As protein: CASSLDPTGSKTEAFF.

The rearrangement links TRBV29-1 to TRBJ2-7; D remains unclear. The ends were cut back, 5 bases at V and 2 bases at J, with 13 bases in the middle. Germline V gives CDR1 SQVTM, CDR2 ANQGSEA. The CDR3 is 13 residues long. The CDR3 region has the DNA TGCAGCGTTTTAGGAGAGGTGACCTACGAGCAGTACTTC. It yields the protein CSVLGEVTYEQYF.

The chain joins TRBV2 to TRBJ2-7, with D perhaps TRBD1 (6 bases). Germline lookup yields CDR1 SNHLY and CDR2 FYNNEI. This CDR3 has 14 residues. The V gene lost 1 base and the J gene lost 3 bases, with 10 bases spanning the gap. CDR3 in DNA: TGTGCCAGCAGTGAAGGGGGGCAGAACTACGAGCAGTACTTC. As protein: CASSEGGQNYEQYF.

This chain joins TRBV7-9 and TRBJ1-5; D perhaps matches TRBD1 (5 bases). Germline V lookup: CDR1 SEHNR, CDR2 FQNEAQ (reference sequence). The CDR3 sequence is 14 residues long. V lost 5 bases and J 4 bases, leaving 12 bases between the germline ends. The CDR3 here is CASSPSWGNQPQHF. The DNA for the CDR3 is TGTGCCAGCAGCCCCAGCTGGGGGAATCAGCCCCAGCATTTT.

The chain has TRBV5-6 and TRBJ1-5; tentatively, D is TRBD1 (6 bases). V lost 0 bases and J 5 bases, leaving 9 bases between the germline ends. This CDR3 contains 14 residues. The germline V gene encodes CDR1 SGHDT and CDR2 YYEEEE. DNA of the CDR3: TGTGCCAGCAGCTTGGGGTCAGGGGATCAGCCCCAGCATTTT. It encodes CASSLGSGDQPQHF.

The V call is TRBV2, the J call TRBJ2-7; D unclear. Trimming took off 7 bases at V and 6 bases at J, with 10 bases between the two ends. This CDR3 spans 11 amino acids. Looked up from germline, CDR1 is SNHLY and CDR2 is FYNNEI. The CDR3 bases are TGTGCCAGCACCTCGGGCTCCGAGCAGTACTTC. Amino acid sequence: CASTSGSEQYF.

This clonotype was detected once. The genes are TRBV10-3 and TRBJ2-1; D remains ambiguous. V lost 4 bases, J lost 3 bases, and 4 bases lay in between. This CDR3 comprises 12 residues. CDR1 and CDR2 (germline): ENHRY, SYGVKD. CDR3 sequence: CAISGDYNEQFF. Written as DNA, the CDR3 is TGTGCCATCAGTGGGGACTACAATGAGCAGTTCTTC.

This chain uses TRBV20-1 with TRBJ2-1, with 7 bases matching TRBD2. This CDR3 contains 14 residues. V lost 5 bases and J lost 3; bases outside the gene matches: 7. Germline-derived CDR1 and CDR2 are DFQATT and SNEGSKA (reference sequence). CDR3 nucleotides: TGCAGTGCTCTGGGGGGAGGGGTCTACAATGAGCAGTTCTTC. This translates into CSALGGGVYNEQFF.

The chain is built from TRBV4-2 and TRBJ1-5, with 8 bases matching TRBD1. Unmatched junction bases numbered 6, after V lost 0 bases and J lost 5 bases. The germline gives CDR1 LGHNA, CDR2 YNFKEQ. The CDR3 extends over 16 amino acids. As DNA, the CDR3 is TGTGCCAGCAGCCAAGAAACAGGGGGGTTCGATCAGCCCCAGCATTTT. It is translated as CASSQETGGFDQPQHF.

The chain is built from TRBV25-1 and TRBJ2-7; 7 bases agree with TRBD1. Trimming cost V 7 bases and J 7 bases; bases outside gene matches: 10. Germline assignment: CDR1 MGHDK and CDR2 SYGVNS. CDR3 length: 13 amino acids. The CDR3 protein is CASTTGQAREQYF. In DNA, the CDR3 is TGTGCCAGCACCACTGGACAGGCCCGAGAGCAGTACTTC.

The chain is built from TRBV25-1 and TRBJ2-1, with TRBD2 matching over 11 bases. Germline assignment: CDR1 MGHDK and CDR2 SYGVNS. J lost 7 bases, V lost 1 base, and 12 bases had no gene match. This CDR3 is 18 amino acids long. This CDR3 reads CASSEFGLTSGVGNEQFF. In DNA, the CDR3 is TGTGCCAGCAGTGAATTTGGGTTGACTAGCGGGGTGGGTAATGAGCAGTTCTTC.

This chain uses TRBV9 with TRBJ2-1, with 10 bases that match TRBD2. This CDR3 region has 16 residues. J gave up 4 bases and V 1 base, and 5 bases lay outside the gene matches. The germline CDR1 and CDR2 sequences are SGDLS and YYNGEE. The CDR3 loop is CASSVMGLATYNEQFF. CDR3 bases: TGTGCCAGCAGCGTAATGGGACTAGCGACTTACAATGAGCAGTTCTTC.

The chain couples TRBV19 to TRBJ2-1; D gene unclear. V lost 4 bases to trimming and J lost 6 bases, with 4 bases between them. The CDR3 covers 11 residues. Germline CDR1 and CDR2: LNHDA and SQIVND (reference sequence). CDR3 bases: TGTGCCAGTAGTACCGGCAATGAGCAGTTCTTC. Protein product: CASSTGNEQFF.

The genes are TRBV7-9 and TRBJ2-7; either TRBD1 or TRBD2 may supply D (5 bases each). Germline V CDR1 and CDR2: SEHNR, FQNEAQ (reference sequence). The V end lost 6 bases, the J end lost 3 bases, and 12 bases lay between the germline ends. This CDR3 has 13 amino acids. The CDR3 here is CASSGGLNYEQYF. For the CDR3, the DNA is TGTGCCAGCAGTGGGGGATTGAACTACGAGCAGTACTTC.